This T cell receptor (beta chain) was sequenced for a study of beta chain features in type 1 diabetes. cDNA synthesis used the whole RNA isolate, giving expressed TCRB sequences. Profiling relied on immunoSEQ multiplex PCR, and the TCRdb table lists in-frame clones only, not all of them. The sample lists about 450,000 clones, approximately 10% occurring once. The CDR3 covers 17 residues. Germline CDR1 SGHTA, CDR2 FQGNSA. J gave up 0 bases and V 5 bases, and 11 bases lay outside the gene matches. The chain is built from TRBV7-2 and TRBJ2-7; 9 bases are shared with TRBD2. This TCR was sampled from a woman between 18 and 29 years old in good health. The sample consisted of naive CD4+ T cells from blood. The CDR3: CASSPGLAKMSSYEQYF. CDR3 nucleotides: TGTGCCAGCAGCCCCGGACTAGCGAAAATGAGCTCCTACGAGCAGTACTTC.